These 29 T cell receptor beta chains were all obtained from the same sample, sequenced in a study of blood T cell repertoires in COVID-19. Assay: immunoSEQ multiplex PCR; the TCRdb copy retains only in-frame clones and omits some. The sample includes fewer than 90,000 clones, roughly 87% of them seen just once. Input material: peripheral blood. These receptors originate from a male donor with acute or convalescent COVID-19.

The chain uses TRBV11-2 and TRBJ1-3; D might be TRBD1 (6 bases). CDR1 and CDR2 from the germline V gene are SGHAT and FQNNGV. The CDR3 spans 17 residues. Trimming removed 6 bases from V and 0 bases from J, with 18 bases in between. In DNA form, the CDR3 reads TGTGCCAGCAGTCCTTGGGGACAACTCTCCTCTGGAAACACCATATATTTT. Its translation is CASSPWGQLSSGNTIYF.

This chain joins TRBV2 and TRBJ1-4; D is possibly TRBD1 (6 bases). This CDR3 region has 16 residues. Germline assignment: CDR1 SNHLY and CDR2 FYNNEI. Trimming stripped 4 bases from V and 5 bases from J, with 17 bases between. CDR3 nucleotide sequence: TGTGCCAGCAGTGGAGACAGGCTCCGCACCAATGAAAAACTGTTTTTT. This encodes CASSGDRLRTNEKLFF.

This chain links TRBV24-1 with TRBJ1-4; 9 nucleotides line up with TRBD1. The V gene's germline CDR1 is KGHDR and CDR2 SFDVKD. V lost 4 bases to trimming and J lost 7 bases; unmatched junction nucleotides: 6. CDR3 size: 15 residues. CDR3 DNA sequence: TGTGCCACCAGTGACTCACAGGGGGCGGGTGAAAAACTGTTTTTT. As protein: CATSDSQGAGEKLFF.

The genes are TRBV10-3 and TRBJ1-3, with TRBD1 matching 8 bases. V was clipped by 4 bases and J by 2 bases; unmatched bases: 4. CDR3 length: 15 amino acids. The germline V gene has CDR1 ENHRY and CDR2 SYGVKD. The CDR3 loop is CAISATGGAGNTIYF. In nucleotides, the CDR3 is TGTGCCATCAGTGCTACAGGGGGGGCTGGAAACACCATATATTTT.

V usage is TRBV20-1 and J usage is TRBJ1-4, with TRBD1 matching 7 bases. Germline loops: CDR1 DFQATT, CDR2 SNEGSKA (reference sequence). The length of the CDR3 is 14 residues. The V segment lost 5 bases and the J segment 0 bases; nucleotides outside the gene matches: 3. The CDR3 here is CSARGQATNEKLFF. For the CDR3, the DNA is TGCAGTGCTCGTGGACAGGCAACTAATGAAAAACTGTTTTTT.

The rearrangement joins TRBV19 to TRBJ1-1; a weak D match, TRBD1 (6 bases). The CDR3 contains 14 residues. CDR1 and CDR2 from the germline V gene are LNHDA and SQIVND (reference sequence). With 3 bases removed from V and 1 base from J, the gap between germline ends came to 9 bases. CDR3 protein: CASSIAGANTEAFF. DNA of the CDR3: TGTGCCAGTAGTATCGCGGGGGCGAACACTGAAGCTTTCTTT.

This clone was counted only a few times. This rearrangement joins TRBV5-1 to TRBJ2-1, with 13 bases fitting TRBD2. Unmatched junction bases numbered 12, after V lost 3 bases and J lost 9 bases. Germline V CDR1 and CDR2: SGHRS, YFSETQ. The CDR3 is 17 amino acids. The CDR3 sequence is CASSSTSGGPPVGEQFF. DNA for the CDR3: TGCGCCAGCAGCTCGACTAGCGGGGGGCCCCCGGTGGGTGAGCAGTTCTTC.

The chain carries TRBV6-5 and TRBJ2-7, with TRBD1 matching over 7 bases. CDR3 length: 12 residues. V trimming: 6 bases; J trimming: 3 bases; junction bases outside the gene matches: 2. CDR1 is MNHEY and CDR2 is SVGAGI in the germline V gene. The CDR3 here is CASRHRGYEQYF. The DNA of the CDR3 is TGTGCCAGCAGGCACAGGGGCTACGAGCAGTACTTC.

This chain links TRBV6-4 with TRBJ2-2; TRBD1 matches at 7 bases. Looked up from germline, CDR1 is MRHNA and CDR2 is SNTAGT. V lost 5 bases to trimming and J lost 6 bases; unmatched junction nucleotides: 9. The CDR3 length is 15 residues. CDR3 protein: CASSPDEGAAGELFF. The CDR3, as DNA: TGTGCCAGCAGTCCCGACGAGGGGGCGGCCGGGGAGCTGTTTTTT.

CDR3 coding DNA: TGTGCCAGCAACGGGGGACAGGGGAATGAAAAACTGTTTTTT. It encodes CASNGGQGNEKLFF. This sequence joins TRBV6-5 and TRBJ1-4; 10 nucleotides agree with TRBD1. The CDR3 has 14 amino acids. Trimming took 7 bases from V and 5 from J; bases not matched to a gene: 4. CDR1 and CDR2 from the germline V gene are MNHEY and SVGAGI.

The chain employs TRBV19 and TRBJ2-7, with TRBD1 matching 8 bases. The V and J ends lost 6 bases and 3 bases, in that order; junction bases with no gene match: 7. The germline V gene encodes CDR1 LNHDA and CDR2 SQIVND (reference sequence). The CDR3 consists of 14 residues. The CDR3 spells CASSPGQALYEQYF. CDR3 DNA sequence: TGTGCCAGTAGCCCGGGACAGGCCCTCTACGAGCAGTACTTC. Full variable domain (rest looked up from reference TRBV19 and TRBJ2-7): DGGITQSPKYLFRKEGQNVTLSCEQNLNHDAMYWYRQDPGQGLRLIYYSQIVNDFQKGDIAEGYSVSREKKESFPLTVTSAQKNPTAFYLCASSPGQALYEQYFGPGTRLTVT.

This rearrangement joins TRBV29-1 to TRBJ2-2; 11 bases agree with TRBD2. Germline CDR1 reads SQVTM; CDR2 reads ANQGSEA. There are 15 residues in the CDR3. J lost 3 bases, V lost 4 bases, and 4 bases had no gene match. The CDR3 reads CSVVASGGHTGELFF. CDR3 sequence (DNA): TGCAGCGTTGTGGCTAGCGGGGGGCACACCGGGGAGCTGTTTTTT.

The chain has TRBV6-4 and TRBJ1-4; the D is unclear. The CDR3 consists of 15 residues. V shed 2 bases and J shed 1 base, with 8 bases lying between them. Germline V gene lookup returns CDR1 MRHNA and CDR2 SNTAGT. The CDR3 loop is CASSDGLLTNEKLFF. The DNA for the CDR3 is TGTGCCAGCAGTGACGGGCTCTTAACTAATGAAAAACTGTTTTTT.

The chain has TRBV6-5 and TRBJ2-1, with TRBD1 matching 9 bases. Per germline, CDR1 MNHEY and CDR2 SVGAGI. V was pared by 8 bases and J by 6 bases, with 11 bases of the junction left unmatched. There are 15 residues in the CDR3. The CDR3 nucleotides read TGTGCCAGCCGCAGACAGGGGGGGGTCAGCAATGAGCAGTTCTTC. Translated: CASRRQGGVSNEQFF.

J is TRBJ2-5 and V is TRBV3-1 (or the pseudogene TRBV3-2), with 8 positions matching TRBD1. The CDR3 is 15 residues long. Germline V gives CDR1 LGHDT, CDR2 YNNKEL (reference sequence). Trimming cost V 3 bases and J 5 bases; bases outside gene matches: 8. CDR3 region: CASSHVQGVRETQYF. The CDR3 bases are TGTGCCAGCAGCCACGTACAGGGGGTGCGGGAGACCCAGTACTTC.

This chain connects TRBV30 to TRBJ1-2; 9 bases align to TRBD1. With 0 bases clipped from V and 6 bases from J, the junction kept 11 bases outside the gene matches. The CDR3 length is 16 residues. Per the germline V gene, CDR1 is GTSNPN and CDR2 is SVGIG (reference sequence). CDR3 residues: CAWSVLHTGGRDGYTF. In DNA, the CDR3 is TGTGCCTGGAGTGTACTTCATACAGGGGGCCGCGATGGCTACACCTTC. The variable domain in full, completed from reference TRBV30 and TRBJ1-2, reads SQTIHQWPATLVQPVGSPLSLECTVEGTSNPNLYWYRQAAGRGLQLLFYSVGIGQISSEVPQNLSASRPQDRQFILSSKKLLLSDSGFYLCAWSVLHTGGRDGYTFGSGTRLTVV.

In its sample, this clone was seen once. The chain joins TRBV18 to TRBJ2-7; D is unresolved. The V and J ends lost 5 bases and 5 bases respectively, with 22 bases between them. The V gene's germline CDR1 is KGHSH and CDR2 LQKENI. The CDR3 has 16 residues. CDR3 nucleotide sequence: TGTGCCAGCTCAATCCAGTTAGGTTCTGGGCCCGACGAGCAGTACTTC. This translates into CASSIQLGSGPDEQYF. The variable domain in full, completed from reference TRBV18 and TRBJ2-7, reads NAGVMQNPRHLVRRRGQEARLRCSPMKGHSHVYWYRQLPEEGLKFMVYLQKENIIDESGMPKERFSAEFPKEGPSILRIQQVVRGDSAAYFCASSIQLGSGPDEQYFGPGTRLTVT.

The gene calls are TRBV28 and TRBJ1-5, with no clear D. There are 14 residues in the CDR3. V lost 2 bases and J lost 7, with 12 bases in between. Per the germline V gene, CDR1 is MDHEN and CDR2 is SYDVKM. CDR3 DNA sequence: TGTGCCAGCAGTTTAGCCGTACCGGGGCAGCCCCAGCATTTT. The encoded protein is CASSLAVPGQPQHF.

The sample holds one count of this clone. The rearrangement joins TRBV10-3 to TRBJ2-3, with 9 bases aligning to TRBD2. The CDR3 length is 16 residues. CDR1 is ENHRY, CDR2 SYGVKD, per germline. V gave up 3 bases and J gave up 4 bases; unmatched junction bases: 8. CDR3 loop: CAISDKGSGGSDTQYF. The CDR3 coding sequence is TGTGCCATCAGTGATAAGGGTAGCGGGGGTTCAGATACGCAGTATTTT.

The chain employs TRBV7-8 and TRBJ2-3, with 7 bases that match TRBD1. Trimming removed 1 base from V and 4 bases from J; junction bases left unmatched: 8. The length of the CDR3 is 16 residues. Germline V gene data show CDR1 as SGHVS and CDR2 as FQNEAQ. The CDR3 DNA follows: TGTGCCAGCAGCTTAGAGGGGGCCCAAGCGGCAGATACGCAGTATTTT. It is translated as CASSLEGAQAADTQYF.

The J gene is TRBJ1-2, the V gene TRBV15, with 8 bases lining up with TRBD1. V was pared by 0 bases and J by 9 bases, with 9 bases of the junction left unmatched. The CDR3 length is 15 residues. The germline CDR1 and CDR2 sequences are LNHNV and YYDKDF (reference sequence). The CDR3 protein is CATSRDLGTGLSYTF. The CDR3 nucleotides are TGTGCCACCAGCAGAGATCTAGGGACAGGATTGAGCTACACCTTC.

This chain uses TRBV7-8 with TRBJ2-3, with 8 bases lining up with TRBD2. The V gene's germline CDR1 is SGHVS and CDR2 FQNEAQ. CDR3 length: 16 residues. V lost 4 bases, J lost 3 bases, and 9 bases stayed unmatched. This CDR3 is CASSSKDRLATDTQYF. The CDR3 DNA reads TGTGCCAGCAGCTCGAAGGACAGACTAGCGACAGATACGCAGTATTTT.

A word on this clone: This sample also contains other DNA sequences that code for the same CDR3. The V and J genes are TRBV28 and TRBJ1-4; 8 bases are a match to TRBD1. The CDR3 length is 16 residues. Germline assignment: CDR1 MDHEN and CDR2 SYDVKM. J gave up 2 bases and V 4 bases, and 6 bases lay outside the gene matches. The DNA of the CDR3 is TGTGCCAGCAGTTCCAGGGGGCGAGGGACTAATGAAAAACTGTTTTTT. Its protein product is CASSSRGRGTNEKLFF.

The table lists this clone with a count of one. CDR3: CASSYSKAGSYEQYF. CDR3 nucleotides: TGTGCCAGCAGTTACTCGAAGGCAGGGTCCTACGAGCAGTACTTC. The V call is TRBV6-5, the J call TRBJ2-7; the D gene is possibly TRBD1 (5 bases). Trimming took 0 bases from V and 1 from J, leaving 10 bases between them. The CDR3 totals 15 residues. CDR1 and CDR2 from the germline V gene are MNHEY and SVGAGI.

A few counts support this clone. The CDR3 here is CASSFNRGTGGDEQYF. CDR3 in DNA: TGTGCCAGCAGCTTCAACAGAGGGACAGGGGGCGACGAGCAGTACTTC. This rearrangement joins TRBV3-1 (or the pseudogene TRBV3-2) to TRBJ2-7; 12 nucleotides line up with TRBD1. The CDR3 loop spans 16 amino acids. The germline V gene has CDR1 LGHDT and CDR2 YNNKEL (reference sequence). With V trimmed by 5 bases and J by 5 bases, 10 bases remained unmatched.

This chain connects TRBV2 to TRBJ1-1; no clear D gene. Trimming took 4 bases from V and 10 from J, leaving 10 bases between them. There are 11 residues in the CDR3. Germline assignment: CDR1 SNHLY and CDR2 FYNNEI. The CDR3 DNA reads as TGTGCCAGCAGTGTCGGAGGCAGAGCTTTCTTT. It translates to CASSVGGRAFF. The variable domain in full, completed from reference TRBV2 and TRBJ1-1, reads EPEVTQTPSHQVTQMGQEVILRCVPISNHLYFYWYRQILGQKVEFLVSFYNNEISEKSEIFDDQFSVERPDGSNFTLKIRSTKLEDSAMYFCASSVGGRAFFGQGTRLTVV.

The chain employs TRBV7-2 and TRBJ2-2, with a possible D match to TRBD2 (6 bases). The V end was cut by 5 bases, the J end by 6 bases, with 13 bases between. Germline values: CDR1 SGHTA, CDR2 FQGNSA. This CDR3 comprises 14 residues. CDR3 sequence: CASSPGGIAGELFF. The CDR3 nucleotides are TGTGCCAGCAGCCCTGGGGGGATTGCCGGGGAGCTGTTTTTT.

The J gene is TRBJ1-3, the V gene TRBV5-1, with 7 bases identical to TRBD1. The CDR3 loop spans 15 amino acids. Germline CDR1 reads SGHRS; CDR2 reads YFSETQ. With V trimmed by 4 bases and J by 0 bases, 4 bases remained unmatched. CDR3 sequence (DNA): TGCGCCAGCAGCAGGGACAGCGACTCTGGAAACACCATATATTTT. Protein: CASSRDSDSGNTIYF.

The chain combines TRBV2 with TRBJ2-5; 13 bases agree with TRBD2. The V gene end was trimmed by 8 bases and the J gene end by 1 base; junction bases not matched to a gene: 1. Per germline, CDR1 SNHLY and CDR2 FYNNEI. CDR3 length: 14 amino acids. CDR3 sequence (DNA): TGTGCCAGCGGGACTAGCGGGGCCCAAGAGACCCAGTACTTC. It yields the protein CASGTSGAQETQYF.